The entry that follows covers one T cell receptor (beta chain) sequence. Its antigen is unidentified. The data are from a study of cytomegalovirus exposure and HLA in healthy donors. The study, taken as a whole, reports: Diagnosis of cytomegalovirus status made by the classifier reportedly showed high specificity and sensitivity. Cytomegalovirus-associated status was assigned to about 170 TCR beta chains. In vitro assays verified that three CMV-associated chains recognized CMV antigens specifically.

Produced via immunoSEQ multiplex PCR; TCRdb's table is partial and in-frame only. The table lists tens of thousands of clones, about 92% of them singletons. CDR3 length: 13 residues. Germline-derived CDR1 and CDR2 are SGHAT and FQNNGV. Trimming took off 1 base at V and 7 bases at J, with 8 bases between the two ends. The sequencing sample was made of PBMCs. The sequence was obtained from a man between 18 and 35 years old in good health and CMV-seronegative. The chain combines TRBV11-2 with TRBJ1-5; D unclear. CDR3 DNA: TGTGCCAGCAGCTTAGGGGCACAACAGCCCCAGCATTTT. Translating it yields CASSLGAQQPQHF. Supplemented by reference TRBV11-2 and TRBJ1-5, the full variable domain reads EAGVAQSPRYKIIEKRQSVAFWCNPISGHATLYWYQQILGQGPKLLIQFQNNGVVDDSQLPKDRFSAERLKGVDSTLKIQPAKLEDSAVYLCASSLGAQQPQHFGDGTRLSIL.